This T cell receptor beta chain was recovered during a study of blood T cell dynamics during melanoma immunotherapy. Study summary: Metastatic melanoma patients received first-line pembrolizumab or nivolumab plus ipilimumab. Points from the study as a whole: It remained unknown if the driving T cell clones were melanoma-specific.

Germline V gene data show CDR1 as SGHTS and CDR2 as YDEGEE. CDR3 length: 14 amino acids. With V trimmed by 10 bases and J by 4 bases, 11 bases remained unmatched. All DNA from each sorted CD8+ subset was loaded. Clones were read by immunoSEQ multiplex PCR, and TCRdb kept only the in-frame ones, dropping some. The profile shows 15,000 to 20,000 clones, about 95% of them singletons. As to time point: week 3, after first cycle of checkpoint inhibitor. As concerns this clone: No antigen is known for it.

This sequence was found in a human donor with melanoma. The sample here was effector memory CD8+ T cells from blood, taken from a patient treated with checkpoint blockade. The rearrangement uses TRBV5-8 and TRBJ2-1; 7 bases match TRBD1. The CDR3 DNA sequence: TGTGCCGAACCCGGGGACAGCCGTTACAATGAGCAGTTCTTC. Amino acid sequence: CAEPGDSRYNEQFF.